Listed below are T cell receptor beta chains from one sample, sequenced in a study of Ad26.COV2.S vaccination and SARS-CoV-2 variants. Some clones are missing from TCRdb's copy, which holds only in-frame ones; the method was immunoSEQ multiplex PCR. The table shows about 320,000 clones, with about 86% occurring only once. Sequencing used peripheral blood, obtained in a trial of Ad26.COV2.S vaccine versus placebo. Receptors originate from a person aged 18 to 59 who received the Ad26.COV2.S COVID-19 vaccine or a placebo. Each CDR3 is given with its conserved first and last residue. Fields, in order: V gene, J gene, clone size, D gene, CDR3 protein, CDR3 DNA. A D gene is named only where the DNA matches it firmly. Expanded clones get a size class; other rows say once, few or many, or leave the size out.

TRBV10-2	TRBJ1-2	NA	NA	CASSERDGGYTF	TGCGCCAGCAGTGAGCGGGACGGTGGCTACACCTTC
TRBV5-1	TRBJ1-2	NA	NA	CASSSNYGYTF	TGCGCCAGCAGCTCTAACTATGGCTACACCTTC
TRBV6-5	TRBJ1-1	NA	NA	CASNTPSGRGTEAFF	TGTGCCAGCAACACCCCGTCAGGGAGGGGCACTGAAGCTTTCTTT
TRBV5-1	TRBJ2-7	few	TRBD2	CASSLVTSGAEQYF	TGCGCCAGCAGCTTGGTTACTAGCGGGGCCGAGCAGTACTTC
TRBV30	TRBJ1-2	NA	TRBD1	CACQWGQGKNYYGYTF	TGTGCCTGCCAATGGGGACAGGGTAAGAACTATTACGGCTACACCTTC
TRBV7-2	TRBJ1-5	NA	TRBD1	CASSPEGANQPQHF	TGTGCCAGCAGCCCTGAGGGGGCCAATCAGCCCCAGCATTTT
TRBV7-6	TRBJ1-1	NA	NA	CASSLASSGTEAFF	TGTGCCAGCAGCTTAGCCTCTTCTGGCACTGAAGCTTTCTTT
TRBV6-5	TRBJ1-5	NA	NA	CASSSRDFRRNQPQHF	TGTGCCAGCAGTTCTCGGGACTTTAGACGTAATCAGCCCCAGCATTTT
TRBV7-3	TRBJ1-1	NA	NA	CASSPGPLTTEAFF	TGTGCCAGCAGCCCGGGTCCGTTGACCACTGAAGCTTTCTTT
TRBV3-1/TRBV3-2	TRBJ1-5	NA	NA	CASSGVNQPQHF	TGTGCCAGCAGTGGGGTTAATCAGCCCCAGCATTTT
TRBV7-9	TRBJ2-3	few	NA	CASSLAGLSTDTQYF	TGTGCCAGCAGCTTGGCTGGGCTAAGCACAGATACGCAGTATTTT
TRBV3-1/TRBV3-2	TRBJ1-2	NA	NA	CASNYRLNNYGYTF	TGTGCCAGCAATTACAGGCTGAATAACTATGGCTACACCTTC
TRBV19	TRBJ2-2	NA	NA	CATRRRGAGELFF	TGTGCCACCCGACGGAGGGGGGCCGGGGAGCTGTTTTTT
TRBV7-2	TRBJ2-3	NA	NA	CASSLRRGRTDTQYF	TGTGCCAGCAGCTTAAGGCGGGGACGCACAGATACGCAGTATTTT
TRBV6-6	TRBJ2-1	NA	NA	CASRKVNEQFF	TGTGCCAGCAGGAAAGTCAATGAGCAGTTCTTC
TRBV7-2	TRBJ2-1	NA	NA	CASSLVGSYNEQFF	TGTGCCAGCAGCTTGGTGGGTTCCTACAATGAGCAGTTCTTC
TRBV7-2	TRBJ2-1	NA	NA	CASSSSSYNEQFF	TGTGCCAGCAGCTCTAGCTCCTACAATGAGCAGTTCTTC
TRBV6-5	TRBJ2-2	NA	NA	CASTLPGELFF	TGTGCCAGCACTCTGCCCGGGGAGCTGTTTTTT
TRBV5-6	TRBJ2-5	NA	TRBD2	CASSPGLPTTQYF	TGTGCCAGCAGCCCGGGACTACCAACGACCCAGTACTTC
TRBV30	TRBJ2-3	once	TRBD2	CAWNLAGTDTQYF	TGTGCCTGGAACCTAGCGGGCACAGATACGCAGTATTTT
TRBV15	TRBJ1-4	NA	NA	CATSRSSGKLFF	TGTGCCACCAGCAGATCATCTGGGAAACTGTTTTTT
TRBV6-1	TRBJ1-6	many	NA	CASSEGRGRNSPLHF	TGTGCCAGCAGTGAAGGGAGGGGGAGGAATTCACCCCTCCACTTT
TRBV5-1	TRBJ1-1	NA	NA	CASSSDPGTEAFF	TGCGCCAGCAGCTCGGACCCAGGTACTGAAGCTTTCTTT
TRBV7-2	TRBJ1-1	NA	NA	CASSPGHGNTEAFF	TGTGCCAGCAGCCCGGGACACGGGAACACTGAAGCTTTCTTT
TRBV3-1/TRBV3-2	TRBJ1-5	NA	TRBD1	CASSLGQDNQPQHF	TGTGCCAGCAGCCTGGGACAGGACAATCAGCCCCAGCATTTT
TRBV30	TRBJ1-4	NA	TRBD1	CAWSSRGPNEKLFF	TGTGCCTGGAGTAGCAGGGGGCCTAATGAAAAACTGTTTTTT
TRBV19	TRBJ1-4	once	NA	CASSMRLGRDEKLFF	TGTGCCAGTAGTATGCGCCTGGGAAGGGATGAAAAACTGTTTTTT
TRBV3-1/TRBV3-2	TRBJ2-3	NA	TRBD2	CASSHGTSGGLTDTQYF	TGTGCCAGCAGCCATGGGACTAGCGGGGGGTTAACAGATACGCAGTATTTT
TRBV30	TRBJ2-3	NA	NA	CAWSARGRVTDTQYF	TGTGCCTGGAGCGCCAGAGGCCGGGTCACAGATACGCAGTATTTT
TRBV5-1	TRBJ1-1	NA	NA	CASSLGPEAFF	TGCGCCAGCAGCTTGGGACCTGAAGCTTTCTTT
TRBV3-1/TRBV3-2	TRBJ1-2	NA	TRBD1	CASSQGTGLRYTF	TGTGCCAGCAGCCAGGGGACAGGGTTGCGCTACACCTTC
TRBV5-4	TRBJ1-5	NA	NA	CASSLAGSGNQPQHF	TGTGCCAGCAGCTTGGCGGGCAGTGGCAATCAGCCCCAGCATTTT
TRBV7-3	TRBJ2-7	NA	NA	CASSLSGGLSYEQYF	TGTGCCAGCAGCTTAAGTGGGGGGTTGTCCTACGAGCAGTACTTC
TRBV6-6	TRBJ2-2	NA	TRBD1	CASRDRERMELFF	TGTGCCAGCCGGGACAGGGAGAGGATGGAGCTGTTTTTT
TRBV19	TRBJ1-1	NA	NA	CASKVTEEAFF	TGTGCCAGTAAGGTTACAGAAGAAGCTTTCTTT
TRBV5-1	TRBJ2-1	NA	NA	CASSSNLYNEQFF	TGCGCCAGCAGCTCCAACCTCTACAATGAGCAGTTCTTC
TRBV19	TRBJ2-3	NA	NA	CASSIEGGADTQYF	TGTGCCAGTAGTATTGAAGGGGGGGCAGATACGCAGTATTTT
TRBV5-1	TRBJ2-3	NA	NA	CASSLGLTESDTQYF	TGCGCCAGCAGCTTGGGCCTCACCGAGTCGGATACGCAGTATTTT
TRBV6-5	TRBJ1-6	NA	NA	CASTTGGNSPLHF	TGTGCCAGTACGACAGGAGGTAATTCACCCCTCCACTTT
TRBV6-5	TRBJ1-4	NA	NA	CATTRSATNEKLFF	TGTGCCACCACACGCAGTGCAACTAATGAAAAACTGTTTTTT